Presented here are 17 T cell receptor beta chains from one specimen sequenced in a study of blood T cell repertoires in COVID-19. Assay used: immunoSEQ multiplex PCR; TCRdb lists only in-frame clones, some missing. Of over 250,000 clones in the sample, about 90% are singletons; the top ten hold approximately 2%. Sequencing was done on a sample of PBMCs or T cells enriched from blood (not recorded which). The receptors here all came from a woman between 55 and 75 years old who had recovered from COVID-19.

This chain links TRBV7-3 with TRBJ2-1; 9 bases line up with TRBD2. This CDR3 has 16 amino acids. The J segment lost 3 bases and the V segment lost 6 bases, leaving 9 bases of the junction unmatched. The germline gives CDR1 SGHTA, CDR2 FQGTGA. The CDR3 DNA follows: TGTGCCAGCAGTACTCAGACTAGCGGAAACTACAATGAGCAGTTCTTC. Protein: CASSTQTSGNYNEQFF.

The V and J genes are TRBV7-8 and TRBJ1-1; TRBD1 might be the D (6 bases). V gave up 4 bases and J gave up 5 bases, with 8 bases separating them. Germline V gives CDR1 SGHVS, CDR2 FQNEAQ. The CDR3 covers 12 residues. CDR3 residues: CASSYTGTEAFF. The CDR3 nucleotides are TGTGCCAGCAGCTATACAGGGACTGAAGCTTTCTTT.

This chain connects TRBV9 to TRBJ2-2; the D gene is possibly TRBD2 (5 bases). Per the germline V gene, CDR1 is SGDLS and CDR2 is YYNGEE. This CDR3 spans 15 amino acids. Trimming shortened V by 4 bases and J by 3 bases, and 13 bases separated the two germline ends. The CDR3 DNA reads TGTGCCAGCAGCATGGAACCTAGCTACACCGGGGAGCTGTTTTTT. Translated: CASSMEPSYTGELFF.

The chain is built from TRBV3-1 (or the pseudogene TRBV3-2) and TRBJ2-1; D might be TRBD2 (5 bases). Trimming stripped 1 base from V and 10 bases from J, with 17 bases between. Germline lookup yields CDR1 LGHDT and CDR2 YNNKEL (reference sequence). The CDR3 contains 15 residues. CDR3 loop: CASSQVPSEAVEQFF. DNA for the CDR3: TGTGCCAGCAGCCAAGTTCCGAGTGAAGCGGTAGAGCAGTTCTTC.

This chain connects TRBV11-3 to TRBJ1-2, with D unclear. The CDR3 is 13 residues long. V lost 2 bases, J lost 8 bases, and 12 bases lay in between. Germline V gene sequence: CDR1 SGHNT, CDR2 YENEEA. CDR3 DNA: TGTGCCAGCAGCTTAAACACAGCTCTCGGCTACACCTTC. Its protein product is CASSLNTALGYTF.

The V gene is TRBV27, the J gene TRBJ2-7, with 8 bases fitting TRBD2. The CDR3 loop spans 15 amino acids. Germline V gene data show CDR1 as MNHEY and CDR2 as SMNVEV (reference sequence). V was pared by 3 bases and J by 5 bases, with 9 bases of the junction left unmatched. CDR3 bases: TGTGCCAGCAGTTTTTTAGCGGGACTGGAGGACGAGCAGTACTTC. This encodes CASSFLAGLEDEQYF.

This chain joins TRBV6-5 and TRBJ2-1, with 8 bases lining up with TRBD2. V shed 3 bases and J 10 bases; nucleotides not matched to a gene: 14. This CDR3 region has 16 residues. Germline V lookup: CDR1 MNHEY, CDR2 SVGAGI. This CDR3 is CASSYGGAGAYREQFF. Here the CDR3 DNA reads TGTGCCAGCAGTTATGGGGGAGCGGGAGCCTACCGGGAGCAGTTCTTC.

This sequence joins TRBV18 and TRBJ1-6; D remains unclear. CDR1 KGHSH and CDR2 LQKENI come from the germline V gene. The V end lost 3 bases, the J end lost 7 bases, and 10 bases lay between the germline ends. CDR3 length: 14 amino acids. CDR3 DNA: TGTGCCAGCTCACCTGGAGGCGGAAATTCACCCCTCCACTTT. As protein: CASSPGGGNSPLHF.

The rearrangement links TRBV7-3 to TRBJ1-3, with 8 positions matching TRBD1. CDR1 is SGHTA and CDR2 is FQGTGA in the germline V gene. The CDR3 runs 15 residues. V lost 5 bases to trimming and J lost 2 bases; unmatched junction nucleotides: 5. CDR3 sequence: CASSDKTGAGNTIYF. The CDR3 DNA is TGTGCCAGCAGCGACAAGACAGGGGCTGGAAACACCATATATTTT. The variable domain in full, with the rest retrieved from reference TRBV7-3 and TRBJ1-3, is GAGVSQTPSNKVTEKGKYVELRCDPISGHTALYWYRQSLGQGPEFLIYFQGTGAADDSGLPNDRFFAVRPEGSVSTLKIQRTERGDSAVYLCASSDKTGAGNTIYFGEGSWLTVV.

The chain recombines TRBV4-1 with TRBJ2-7; 12 bases line up with TRBD2. Germline V gene sequence: CDR1 MGHRA, CDR2 YSYEKL. The CDR3 contains 15 residues. The V segment lost 2 bases and the J segment 4 bases; nucleotides outside the gene matches: 3. CDR3 sequence reads: CASSQLAGGRYEQYF. The CDR3 region has the DNA TGCGCCAGCAGCCAACTAGCGGGGGGGCGTTACGAGCAGTACTTC.

This sequence joins TRBV6-5 and TRBJ1-2, with 7 bases lining up with TRBD1. V was pared by 0 bases and J by 4 bases, with 5 bases of the junction left unmatched. CDR1 is MNHEY and CDR2 is SVGAGI in the germline V gene. This CDR3 spans 15 amino acids. This CDR3 is CASSYSRDSSYGYTF. The CDR3 coding sequence is TGTGCCAGCAGTTACTCGAGGGACAGCAGCTATGGCTACACCTTC.

The table lists this clone with a few counts. The chain joins TRBV24-1 to TRBJ2-5; D perhaps matches TRBD2 (6 bases). Germline V gene lookup returns CDR1 KGHDR and CDR2 SFDVKD. There are 16 residues in the CDR3. The V end was cut by 2 bases, the J end by 3 bases, with 15 bases between. CDR3 residues: CATSDWGTFKEETQYF. The CDR3 region has the DNA TGTGCCACCAGTGATTGGGGGACTTTTAAAGAAGAGACCCAGTACTTC.

The chain joins TRBV5-1 to TRBJ2-7; 9 positions match TRBD2. From germline, CDR1 is SGHRS and CDR2 YFSETQ. V lost 3 bases to trimming and J lost 5 bases; unmatched junction nucleotides: 12. The CDR3 spans 16 residues. This CDR3 is CASSYSGRGLVHEQYF. In nucleotides, the CDR3 is TGCGCCAGCAGCTATAGCGGGAGAGGTCTTGTTCACGAGCAGTACTTC.

This clone was seen once. CDR3: CASSFRDRAYEQYF. CDR3 sequence (DNA): TGCGCCAGCAGCTTCCGGGACAGGGCCTACGAGCAGTACTTC. V and J are TRBV5-1 and TRBJ2-7; 9 bases match TRBD1. The CDR3 is 14 residues long. Germline CDR1 and CDR2: SGHRS and YFSETQ. The V and J ends lost 2 bases and 2 bases, in that order; junction bases with no gene match: 2.

The V call is TRBV18, the J call TRBJ2-4, with TRBD2 matching over 11 bases. The length of the CDR3 is 15 residues. Germline V CDR1 and CDR2: KGHSH, LQKENI. The V gene end was trimmed by 2 bases and the J gene end by 4 bases; junction bases not matched to a gene: 1. CDR3 amino acids: CASSPGTSGKNIQYF. Written as DNA, the CDR3 is TGTGCCAGCTCACCAGGGACTAGCGGAAAAAACATTCAGTACTTC.

V gene TRBV28 combines with J gene TRBJ2-1, with unresolved D. V lost 5 bases, J lost 2 bases, and 16 bases lay in between. CDR1 is MDHEN and CDR2 is SYDVKM in the germline V gene. This CDR3 contains 16 residues. Written as DNA, the CDR3 is TGTGCCAGCAGTCCCGGTTACGGAGCTGCCTACAATGAGCAGTTCTTC. It yields the protein CASSPGYGAAYNEQFF.

The gene calls are TRBV28 and TRBJ2-1, with 8 nucleotides matching TRBD1. CDR1 is MDHEN, CDR2 SYDVKM, per germline. CDR3 length equals 14 residues. Germline trimming cut 9 bases from V and 2 bases from J; bases unmatched to any gene: 6. The CDR3 reads CASLTGGTYNEQFF. The DNA of the CDR3 is TGTGCCAGTCTCACAGGGGGGACCTACAATGAGCAGTTCTTC.